The sequence of this T cell receptor beta chain was determined in a study of cytomegalovirus exposure and HLA in healthy donors listed by TCRdb under 2017. As for the study more broadly: According to an earlier analysis of around 600 of the donors, about 179 million T cells yielded approximately 120 million unique TCR beta sequences and about 300 Gb of sequence data. To study patterns of TCR occurrence, a later analysis re-analyzed previously published TCR beta repertoires from 666 donors and added high-resolution HLA genotyping. Besides the first cohort of 500 to 700 subjects, a separate validation cohort made up of 120 different subjects was used. The study used immunosequencing to profile the T cell repertoires of approximately 650 subjects and linked those repertoires to cytomegalovirus serostatus. To predict cytomegalovirus infection status, the study combined high-throughput TCR immunosequencing, statistical association of individual TCRs with disease status, and machine learning. All discovery cohort repertoires had been generated using a single sequencing platform. About 330 gigabases of sequencing data and about 92 million unique TCR sequences made up an early release that covered over 550 HLA-typed donors. The study was designed to test whether signatures of past pathogen exposure could be identified by cataloging public T cell receptors. Among the roughly 400 genotyped donors, roughly 80% belonged to the genetic ancestry cluster associated with self-reported Caucasian donors. Several DR-DQ haplotypes were treated as single units for association and clustering because of strong linkage in the cohort. The later analysis used no new phenotypic data to find candidate immune exposures, relying instead on TCR beta sequences and their occurrence across donors. Donor age, sex, ethnicity and CMV serostatus were collected together with the repertoire data. In an earlier analysis of 550 to 700 of the donors, high-throughput TCR beta sequencing was used to judge whether each TCR beta V gene segment behaved as functional or pseudogenic. HLA typing included class I and class II loci at four-digit resolution. Genome-wide SNP genotypes for about 55% of the roughly 670 donors were used in a later genetic analysis, which treated that subset as a discovery cohort. The number of typed donors differed by locus: about 629-630 for A, B, C, DRB1 and DQB1; some 500 for DQA1; about 600 for DPA1; and 450 to 480 for DPB1. Among about 400 genotyped donors of the cohort, an average of roughly 230,000 unique TCR beta nucleotide sequences was sequenced per donor, of which about 20% were non-productive.

Overall study outcomes, separate from this receptor: Roughly uniform sequencing depth across donors was assumed in presence/absence analyses, although this assumption may not hold. An association between a missense DCLRE1C variant and V-gene and J-gene trimming of TCR beta chains was found in a later genetic analysis and replicated in an independent cohort. Compared with the roughly 700-donor mean, donors in an Asian-associated ancestry cluster had fewer N-insertions in productive TCRs, according to a later genetic analysis. Specific HLA alleles were associated with roughly 17,000 TCR beta sequences at a false discovery rate of 0.05 in a later analysis. An earlier analysis of approximately 530 of the donors showed that most TCR beta V segments appeared in productive rearrangements either about 87% or about 30% of the time, which broadly matched IMGT annotations. According to a later analysis, most CMV-associated TCR beta chains appeared to be HLA-restricted, and the HLA associations seemed to be driven largely by CMV exposure. In a later analysis, several top co-occurrence clusters were reported to appear linked to parvovirus B19, influenza, CMV and Epstein-Barr virus. In vitro tests confirmed that three of the cytomegalovirus-associated TCR beta chains recognize cytomegalovirus antigens. Approximately 18 rarely observed V segments, including chromosome 9 orphons, were excluded from the earlier analysis of 550 to 700 of the donors because counts were too low. Correlated functional status among segregating V segments might be attributable to linkage disequilibrium, but an unknown experimental factor could not be ruled out. The study gave a list of around 170 TCR beta chains associated with cytomegalovirus. Cytomegalovirus status was reported to be diagnosed by the classifier with high specificity and sensitivity in both the original and validation cohorts. A further reported finding was that TCR beta sequences accurately predicted the HLA-A and HLA-B alleles for most subjects in the first cohort. For the cohort, immune exposure information was limited to CMV serostatus. When HLA alleles, especially DR and DQ, strongly co-occurred, attributing TCR associations to individual alleles was difficult. This cohort had only TCR beta chains sequenced, and the lack of alpha or paired-chain data limited which features could be detected. While some public TCRs were present in many individuals, most TCR sequences turned up only very rarely across donors. The sequencing pipeline was judged likely to have produced a cluster of highly shared sequence variants as a technical artifact. A later analysis found that HLA-associated TCR beta chains were more clonally expanded and had lower generation probabilities than equally common non-associated chains. HLA typing was unavailable for some donors at each locus, so association tests used only the typed subset. The authors suggested that the approach could potentially be generalized to other disease states and immunological phenotypes. In a later analysis, the rate of TCR association differed among HLA loci, with DRB1 alleles having the most associated TCRs and HLA-C alleles having the fewest.

Libraries were prepared through the immunoSEQ multiplex PCR assay. The multiplex PCR relied on a mix of 60 forward primers for TCR Vbeta segments and 13 reverse primers for TCR Jbeta segments. Amplification of the CDR3 region of rearranged TCR beta genes was performed with a multiplex PCR assay on genomic DNA. The amplified TCR beta libraries were sequenced on the Illumina HiSeq System as 87-base-pair reads. The source study handled its data this way. Across the 666 repertoires, a later analysis counted tens of millions of unique TCR beta chains, around 10 million of which were shared by at least two donors. Raw reads were error-corrected and collapsed into unique sequences with a nearest-neighbor algorithm that merged closely related sequences to remove PCR and sequencing errors. CDR3 sequences were aligned to IMGT reference sequences to assign V, D and J gene segments. For a sequence to be retained, at least a six-nucleotide match to both a V gene segment and a J gene segment was required. Rearrangements were classified as productive when the CDR3 lacked stop codons and remained in frame with V and J, and all other rearrangements were classified as non-productive. Following IMGT convention, CDR3 was defined as the stretch from the second conserved V-encoded cysteine up to the conserved J-encoded phenylalanine. The earlier analysis of 550 to 650 of the donors excluded any sequence lacking an unambiguous match to a single V gene segment. An earlier analysis of approximately 590 of the donors called V segments functional above 56.7% productive rearrangements and segregating when the between-donor standard deviation exceeded 5%. A statistical classification framework was built for diagnosing cytomegalovirus status from the catalog of TCR beta chain sequences. A later analysis assigned V and J genes by comparing TCR nucleotide sequences with IMGT/GENE-DB human TR gene sequences. In a later analysis, CDR3 sequences and most-parsimonious VDJ recombination scenarios were assigned using the TCRdist pipeline. A later analysis defined each TCR beta chain by its CDR3 amino acid sequence plus V-gene family, and excluded reads lacking a unique V-gene family. As a way to deal with suspected cross-contamination and a sequencing artifact, a later analysis dropped approximately 570 nucleotide sequences that were highly shared and had low generation probability. In a later analysis, a clonal expansion index for each public chain was calculated from normalized within-repertoire ranks of inferred template counts. A later analysis computed generation probabilities with a VDJ recombination model fitted to out-of-frame rearrangements, and checked the results against IGoR. Hypergeometric tests were used in a later analysis to score TCR-TCR, TCR-HLA and TCR-CMV co-occurrence, with a repertoire-size bias correction applied to the TCR pairs. False discovery rates were estimated in a later analysis by permuting HLA or CMV assignments 20 times. A later analysis grouped co-occurring TCRs with DBSCAN, adding TCRdist sequence similarity when clustering within HLA-allele-positive subsets. Repertoires with fewer than 30,000 or more than 120,000 public chains, plus five repertoires with anomalous nucleotide sharing, were excluded from co-occurrence clustering. TCRdb stores this immuneACCESS table with in-frame sequences only. Part of the clones is absent; in the studies checked, under half of the shortfall reflects unresolved V genes, and no reason is known for the rest. V, J and clone size reflect that table, while D and trimming were determined from the DNA. The sample data list about 110,000 clones, and 80% to 85% of these were observed just once. The ten largest clones take up around 6.9% of the sample.

On this clone: The antigen it recognizes is unknown. The record has no base qualities; no much larger clone is one base away.

In total, more than 500 healthy bone marrow donors made up the cohort. At the time of sampling, all cohort members were nominally healthy, though unrecorded immune exposures were likely present. The donor was CMV seropositive and belonged to the group of around 300 seropositive cohort members. Each donor provided a peripheral blood sample, and peripheral blood mononuclear cells were used for TCR beta sequencing. Genomic DNA extraction from the blood cell samples was performed with the Qiagen DNeasy Blood Extraction Kit. What was sequenced was PBMCs. The sequence was collected from a man aged 25-45 years in good health and CMV-seropositive.

CDR3 loop: CASSRAGGGEQYF. The DNA is TGTGCCAGCAGTCGTGCAGGGGGCGGCGAGCAGTACTTC. Recombination connected TRBV11-3 to TRBJ2-7, with 8 bases matching TRBD1. Per the germline V gene, SGHNT is the CDR1 and YENEEA is the CDR2. V lost 6 bases and J lost 6 bases, and the count of bases not matched to a germline gene is 7. The CDR3 has 13 amino acids, counting the end cysteine and phenylalanine. Left in the record is the CDR3 DNA by itself, 39 bases read in frame from the first base.